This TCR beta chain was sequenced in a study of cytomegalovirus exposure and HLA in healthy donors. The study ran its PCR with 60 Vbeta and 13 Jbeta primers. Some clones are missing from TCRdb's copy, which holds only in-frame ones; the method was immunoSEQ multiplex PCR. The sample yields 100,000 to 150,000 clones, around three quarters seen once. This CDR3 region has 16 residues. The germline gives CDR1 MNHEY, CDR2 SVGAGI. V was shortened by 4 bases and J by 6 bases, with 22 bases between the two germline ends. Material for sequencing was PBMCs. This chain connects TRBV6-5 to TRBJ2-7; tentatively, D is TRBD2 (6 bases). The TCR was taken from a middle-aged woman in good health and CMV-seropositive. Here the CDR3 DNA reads TGTGCCAGCAGTTTAAGTCCCGGGAGAATCCCCTCCGAGCAGTACTTC. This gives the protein CASSLSPGRIPSEQYF.